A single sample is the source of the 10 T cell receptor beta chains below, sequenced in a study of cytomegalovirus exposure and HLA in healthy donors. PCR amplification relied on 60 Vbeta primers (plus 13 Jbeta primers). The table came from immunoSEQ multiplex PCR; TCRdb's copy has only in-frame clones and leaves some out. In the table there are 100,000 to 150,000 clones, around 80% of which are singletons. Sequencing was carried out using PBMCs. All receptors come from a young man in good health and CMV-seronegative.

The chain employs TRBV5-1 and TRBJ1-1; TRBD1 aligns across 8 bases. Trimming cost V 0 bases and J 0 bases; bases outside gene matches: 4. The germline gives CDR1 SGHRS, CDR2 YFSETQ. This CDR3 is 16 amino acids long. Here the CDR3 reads CASSLARGQVNTEAFF. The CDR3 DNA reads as TGCGCCAGCAGCTTGGCCAGGGGACAGGTGAACACTGAAGCTTTCTTT.

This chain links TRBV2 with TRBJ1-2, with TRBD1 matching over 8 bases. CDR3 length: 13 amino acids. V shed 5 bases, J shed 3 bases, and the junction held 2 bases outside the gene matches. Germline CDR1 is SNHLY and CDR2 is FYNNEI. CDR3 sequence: CASSSDRDYGYTF. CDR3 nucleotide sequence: TGTGCCAGCAGTTCGGACAGGGACTATGGCTACACCTTC.

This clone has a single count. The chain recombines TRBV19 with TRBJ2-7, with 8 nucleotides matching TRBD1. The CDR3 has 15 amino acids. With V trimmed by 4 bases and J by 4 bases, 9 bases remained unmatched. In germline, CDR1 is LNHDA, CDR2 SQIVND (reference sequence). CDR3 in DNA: TGTGCCAGTAGTAATGTGGCAGGGGGCCCGTACGAGCAGTACTTC. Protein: CASSNVAGGPYEQYF.

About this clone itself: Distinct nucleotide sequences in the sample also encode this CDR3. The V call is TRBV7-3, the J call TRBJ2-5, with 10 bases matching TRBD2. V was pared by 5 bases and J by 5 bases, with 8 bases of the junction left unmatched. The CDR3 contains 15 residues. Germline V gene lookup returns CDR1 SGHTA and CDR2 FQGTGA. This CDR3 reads CASSLGLAVQETQYF. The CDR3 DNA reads TGTGCCAGCAGCCTAGGACTAGCGGTACAGGAGACCCAGTACTTC.

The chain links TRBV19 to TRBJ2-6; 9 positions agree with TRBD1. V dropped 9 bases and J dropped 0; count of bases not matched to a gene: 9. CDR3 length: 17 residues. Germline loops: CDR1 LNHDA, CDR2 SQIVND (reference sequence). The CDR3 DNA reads TGTGCCAGCTCCCGGGACAGGGTAGGCTCTGGGGCCAACGTCCTGACTTTC. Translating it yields CASSRDRVGSGANVLTF.

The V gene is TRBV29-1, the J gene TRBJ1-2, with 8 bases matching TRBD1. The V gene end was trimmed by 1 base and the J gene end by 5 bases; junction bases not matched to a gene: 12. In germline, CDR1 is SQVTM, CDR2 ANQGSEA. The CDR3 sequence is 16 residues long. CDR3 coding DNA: TGCAGCGTTGAAGCCCTAAGAGGACAGGGAAGGTATGGCTACACCTTC. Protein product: CSVEALRGQGRYGYTF.

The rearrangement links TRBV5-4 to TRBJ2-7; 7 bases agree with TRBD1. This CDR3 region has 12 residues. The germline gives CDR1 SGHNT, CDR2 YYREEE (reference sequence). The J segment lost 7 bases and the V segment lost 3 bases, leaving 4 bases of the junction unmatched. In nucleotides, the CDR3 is TGTGCCAGCAGCTGGGACAGAGAGGAGCAGTACTTC. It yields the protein CASSWDREEQYF. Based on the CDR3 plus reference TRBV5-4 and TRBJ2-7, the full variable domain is ETGVTQSPTHLIKTRGQQVTLRCSSQSGHNTVSWYQQALGQGPQFIFQYYREEENGRGNFPPRFSGLQFPNYSSELNVNALELDDSALYLCASSWDREEQYFGPGTRLTVT.

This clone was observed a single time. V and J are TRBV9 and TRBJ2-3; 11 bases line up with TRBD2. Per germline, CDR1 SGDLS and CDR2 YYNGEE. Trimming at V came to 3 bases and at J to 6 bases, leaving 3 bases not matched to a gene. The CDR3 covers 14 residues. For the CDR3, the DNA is TGTGCCAGCAGCGCTAGCGGGAGGTCCGATACGCAGTATTTT. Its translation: CASSASGRSDTQYF.

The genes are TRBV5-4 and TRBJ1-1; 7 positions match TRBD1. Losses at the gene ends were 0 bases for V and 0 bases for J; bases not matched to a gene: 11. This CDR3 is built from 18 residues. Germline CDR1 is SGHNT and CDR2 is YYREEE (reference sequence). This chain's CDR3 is CASSLGETGRLMNTEAFF. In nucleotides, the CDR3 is TGTGCCAGCAGCTTGGGGGAGACAGGGAGGCTAATGAACACTGAAGCTTTCTTT.

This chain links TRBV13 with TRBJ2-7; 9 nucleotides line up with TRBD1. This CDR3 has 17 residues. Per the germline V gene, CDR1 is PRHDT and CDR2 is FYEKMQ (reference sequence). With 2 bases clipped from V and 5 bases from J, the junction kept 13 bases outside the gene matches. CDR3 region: CASSLRGSGTGYNEQYF. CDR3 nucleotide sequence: TGTGCCAGCAGCTTAAGGGGCTCCGGGACAGGGTATAACGAGCAGTACTTC.